The 8 T cell receptor beta chains below were found in one sample sequenced in a study of shared clonotypes between healthy human individuals. Sequenced by immunoSEQ multiplex PCR; TCRdb stores in-frame clones only, minus some. The profile covers over 2,000,000 clones, with 85% to 95% appearing a single time and 1.5% to 2% taken by the ten largest. Naive CD8 cells lacked CD45RO and underwent positive selection for CCR7, leaving out terminally differentiated effector memory CD45RA+ cells. Sequencing input: naive CD8+ T cells from PBMCs. The receptors shown here come from a man aged 18 to 30 in good health. Some clones in this sample may be carry-over from other donors' samples.

CDR3 nucleotides: TGTGCCAGCAGTTTTTCAGGGGACTATGGCTACACCTTC. This sequence encodes CASSFSGDYGYTF. The V gene is TRBV28, the J gene TRBJ1-2, with D possibly being TRBD1 (6 bases). The CDR3 consists of 13 residues. Germline V gene lookup returns CDR1 MDHEN and CDR2 SYDVKM. With 3 bases removed from V and 3 bases from J, the gap between germline ends came to 8 bases.

This clone was seen only once. The DNA of the CDR3 is TGTGCCTGGAGTGTCCTAACTACAGAGGGAGAAAAACTGTTTTTT. This translates into CAWSVLTTEGEKLFF. The J gene is TRBJ1-4, the V gene TRBV30; D call uncertain. The CDR3 is 15 amino acids. Trimming shortened V by 0 bases and J by 8 bases, and 16 bases separated the two germline ends. Per germline, CDR1 GTSNPN and CDR2 SVGIG (reference sequence).

Concerning this clone itself: Other DNA sequences of this sample code for an identical CDR3. The chain joins TRBV9 to TRBJ2-7; weak D call: TRBD1 (5 bases). The CDR3 has 13 residues. The ends were cut back, 3 bases at V and 3 bases at J, with 10 bases in the middle. Germline V gene data show CDR1 as SGDLS and CDR2 as YYNGEE. The CDR3 spells CASSEGQGYEQYF. The CDR3, as DNA: TGTGCCAGCAGCGAGGGTCAGGGCTACGAGCAGTACTTC.

The V gene is TRBV6-5, the J gene TRBJ2-1; D call uncertain. Trimming took 6 bases from V and 1 from J, leaving 10 bases between them. CDR3 length equals 14 residues. Looked up from germline, CDR1 is MNHEY and CDR2 is SVGAGI. CDR3 DNA: TGTGCCAGCAGCGCCGGATGGTCCTACAATGAGCAGTTCTTC. This sequence encodes CASSAGWSYNEQFF.

V gene TRBV18 combines with J gene TRBJ2-1; D not certain. CDR1 and CDR2 from the germline V gene are KGHSH and LQKENI. Deletions cut 0 bases from V and 8 bases from J, with 8 bases between. The CDR3 is made up of 13 amino acids. CDR3 loop: CASSPPLSDEQFF. Here the CDR3 DNA reads TGTGCCAGCTCACCACCGCTGAGTGATGAGCAGTTCTTC.

The rearrangement links TRBV27 to TRBJ1-5; 7 nucleotides align to TRBD1. CDR1 and CDR2 from the germline V gene are MNHEY and SMNVEV (reference sequence). Unmatched junction bases numbered 7, after V lost 0 bases and J lost 5 bases. The CDR3 is made up of 16 amino acids. DNA of the CDR3: TGTGCCAGCAGTTTATCGGGACAGTCTTCCGATCAGCCCCAGCATTTT. Its protein is CASSLSGQSSDQPQHF.

V usage is TRBV27 and J usage is TRBJ1-4; maybe TRBD1 (6 bases). The germline V gene encodes CDR1 MNHEY and CDR2 SMNVEV (reference sequence). Trimming took off 6 bases at V and 3 bases at J, with 8 bases between the two ends. The CDR3 has 13 amino acids. CDR3 nucleotide sequence: TGTGCCAGCAGGGACAGTGCTAATGAAAAACTGTTTTTT. It is translated as CASRDSANEKLFF.

The table lists this clone with a few counts. The V call is TRBV11-2, the J call TRBJ1-1; D remains unclear. Between the trimmed V and J ends, which lost 1 base and 3 bases, there was a span of 9 bases. The CDR3 is made up of 14 amino acids. Germline V lookup: CDR1 SGHAT, CDR2 FQNNGV. CDR3 residues: CASSLGRWDTEAFF. The DNA for the CDR3 is TGTGCCAGCAGCTTAGGTAGGTGGGACACTGAAGCTTTCTTT.